This T cell receptor beta chain appears in the sequencing data of a study of T cell changes during pregnancy in multiple sclerosis. The assay was immunoSEQ multiplex PCR, and TCRdb's table has in-frame clones only and misses some. The repertoire includes more than 50,000 clones, under 95% of them detected once, and roughly 3.3% sits in the top ten. J was trimmed by 5 bases and V by 7 bases; bases with no gene match: 5. The length of the CDR3 is 13 residues. CDR1 and CDR2 (germline): SGHAT, FQNNGV. This chain uses TRBV11-2 with TRBJ1-1, with 9 bases identical to TRBD1. This TCR was recovered from a female donor in good health, enrolled as a control in a pregnancy study. The material was peripheral blood, obtained in the first trimester of pregnancy. The CDR3 here is CASTRQGGTEAFF. CDR3 coding DNA: TGTGCCAGCACACGACAGGGGGGGACTGAAGCTTTCTTT.